The T cell receptor beta chain described here comes from a study of T-cell reconstitution after alpha-beta-depleted transplantation in children. Findings of the study overall: The authors attributed T-cell counts and diversity one year after transplant mostly to newly produced T cells.

Unique molecular identifiers were used to barcode this TCRbeta library. Each CDR3 protein is one row after TCRdb ran MiXCR on the PCR reads. The sample records some 290,000 distinct CDR3 sequences, around 20% being singletons. This clonotype was counted only a few times. Its matching antigen is unknown. The starting material was PBMCs, mostly from graft donor cells, obtained 180 days after TCRalphabeta/CD19-depleted stem cell transplant. This TCR came from a male patient aged 10 to 17 who had a stem cell transplant for acute lymphoblastic leukemia, so the T cells may come from the graft donor.

This chain's CDR3 is CASSSVAGIYEQYF. DNA of the CDR3: TGCGCCAGCAGCTCAGTAGCGGGGATCTACGAGCAGTACTTC. The chain carries TRBV5-1 and TRBJ2-7; TRBD2 agrees at 8 bases. The V gene's germline CDR1 is SGHRS and CDR2 YFSETQ. The CDR3 totals 14 residues. J gave up 3 bases and V 3 bases, and 5 bases lay outside the gene matches. The full variable domain, completed using reference TRBV5-1 and TRBJ2-7, is KAGVTQTPRYLIKTRGQQVTLSCSPISGHRSVSWYQQTPGQGLQFLFEYFSETQRNKGNFPGRFSGRQFSNSRSEMNVSTLELGDSALYLCASSSVAGIYEQYFGPGTRLTVT.